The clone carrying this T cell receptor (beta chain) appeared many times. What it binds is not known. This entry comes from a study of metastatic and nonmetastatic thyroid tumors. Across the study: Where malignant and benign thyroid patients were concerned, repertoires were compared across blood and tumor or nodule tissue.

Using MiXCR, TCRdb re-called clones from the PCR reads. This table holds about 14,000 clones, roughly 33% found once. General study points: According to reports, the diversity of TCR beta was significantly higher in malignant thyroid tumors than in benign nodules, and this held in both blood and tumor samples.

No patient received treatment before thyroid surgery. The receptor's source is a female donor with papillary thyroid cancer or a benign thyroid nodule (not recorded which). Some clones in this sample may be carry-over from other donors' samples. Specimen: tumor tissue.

The CDR3: CASSFRRGEKLFF. CDR3 nucleotide sequence: TGTGCCAGCAGTTTTCGGAGGGGTGAAAAACTGTTTTTT. V and J are TRBV27 and TRBJ1-4; possibly TRBD1 for D (5 bases). The ends were cut back, 3 bases at V and 7 bases at J, with 9 bases in the middle. The CDR3 totals 13 residues. Per germline, CDR1 MNHEY and CDR2 SMNVEV (reference sequence).